Following are 25 T cell receptor beta chains from one sample sequenced in a study of T cell repertoires in cytomegalovirus infection. TCRdb fed the reads into MiXCR, producing one record per CDR3 protein. The repertoire includes about 920,000 distinct CDR3 sequences, around 32% of them detected once, and about 14% sits in the top ten. The antigens of these receptors remain unknown. The sample consisted of cultured CD8+ T cells from PBMCs, taken from culture after CMV antigen stimulation. These receptors all come from a human donor in good health (CMV status not recorded). Some clones in this sample may be carry-over from other donors' samples.

This clonotype was found a few times. The gene calls are TRBV7-6 and TRBJ2-5; 8 nucleotides match TRBD1. The CDR3 length is 14 residues. Germline lookup yields CDR1 SGHVS and CDR2 FNYEAQ. V lost 6 bases, J lost 3 bases, and 6 bases stayed unmatched. The CDR3 region is CASRSPGQEETQYF. CDR3 in DNA: TGTGCCAGCAGGTCCCCGGGACAGGAAGAGACCCAGTACTTC.

V and J are TRBV7-3 and TRBJ2-7; D is ambiguous. The length of the CDR3 is 12 residues. V lost 3 bases and J lost 3, with 6 bases in between. The germline V gene encodes CDR1 SGHTA and CDR2 FQGTGA. CDR3 in amino acids: CASSFQDYEQYV. The DNA of the CDR3 is TGTGCCAGCAGCTTTCAGGACTACGAGCAGTACGTC.

This sequence joins TRBV6-1 and TRBJ2-3, with D possibly being TRBD1 (6 bases). CDR3 length: 18 residues. V was cut by 2 bases and J by 6 bases, with 24 bases left in between. Germline values: CDR1 MNHNS, CDR2 SASEGT. This CDR3 is CASSESFFGTLTTDTQYF. CDR3 DNA sequence: TGTGCCAGCAGTGAATCGTTTTTTGGGACACTAACCACGGATACGCAGTATTTT.

The rearrangement joins TRBV12-3 or TRBV12-4 to TRBJ2-3, with D possibly being TRBD1 (6 bases). This CDR3 spans 15 amino acids. Trimming left V 8 bases short and J 5 bases short, with 20 bases between. Here the CDR3 DNA reads TGTGCCAGCCAACCCCCCAGGGGAGATGGAGATACGCAGTATTTT. The encoded protein is CASQPPRGDGDTQYF.

The chain joins TRBV7-9 to TRBJ2-7; possibly TRBD1 or TRBD2 for D (6 bases each). This CDR3 spans 15 amino acids. Trimming left V 5 bases short and J 2 bases short, with 16 bases between. Germline loops: CDR1 SEHNR, CDR2 FQNEAQ (reference sequence). The DNA for the CDR3 is TGTGCCAGCAGCCCGGGGGACAACCGGCCCTACGAGCAGTACTTC. As protein: CASSPGDNRPYEQYF.

The rearrangement uses TRBV28 and TRBJ2-7; no clear D gene. Per germline, CDR1 MDHEN and CDR2 SYDVKM. V dropped 4 bases and J dropped 2 bases, with 12 bases sitting between them. This CDR3 is built from 14 residues. The CDR3 DNA is TGTGCCAGCAGTTCCCCGGCGTCTGCCTACGAGCAGTACGTC. Translation: CASSSPASAYEQYV.

This clonotype is medium-sized (0.01 to 0.1%) within its sample. The gene calls are TRBV7-8 and TRBJ2-7, with TRBD1 matching over 9 bases. This CDR3 region has 17 residues. V lost 5 bases and J lost 6; bases outside the gene matches: 17. Germline V gene sequence: CDR1 SGHVS, CDR2 FQNEAQ. The CDR3 DNA follows: TGTGCCAGCAGCCAAAATTCTCGGGGACAGGGAGTTCGCGAGCAGTACGTC. Amino acids: CASSQNSRGQGVREQYV.

This clonotype was counted between two and nine times. The chain combines TRBV7-9 with TRBJ2-3, with 7 bases lining up with TRBD1. CDR3 length: 24 amino acids. CDR1 SEHNR and CDR2 FQNEAQ come from the germline V gene (reference sequence). J was trimmed by 2 bases and V by 1 base; bases with no gene match: 30. The CDR3 sequence: CASSLEPSGTEDKAGVRHTDTQYF. CDR3 nucleotide sequence: TGTGCCAGCAGCTTAGAACCTTCTGGGACAGAAGATAAGGCAGGGGTCAGACACACAGATACGCAGTATTTT.

This chain connects TRBV19 to TRBJ1-3; 9 nucleotides agree with TRBD1. This CDR3 spans 13 amino acids. The germline gives CDR1 LNHDA, CDR2 SQIVND (reference sequence). The V and J ends lost 8 bases and 7 bases, in that order; junction bases with no gene match: 6. The CDR3 DNA reads as TGTGCCAGTGTACAGGGGGCGCGGAACACCATATATTTT. Amino acids: CASVQGARNTIYF.

The chain has TRBV7-6 and TRBJ2-5, with 11 bases aligning to TRBD2. V lost 5 bases to trimming and J lost 9 bases; unmatched junction nucleotides: 11. The CDR3 length is 15 residues. Germline V gene sequence: CDR1 SGHVS, CDR2 FNYEAQ. The CDR3 spells CASSPGTSGGMAQYF. The CDR3 nucleotides are TGTGCCAGCAGCCCCGGGACTAGCGGCGGCATGGCCCAGTACTTC.

The J gene is TRBJ1-4, the V gene TRBV28; D unclear. Trimming cost V 3 bases and J 4 bases, with 21 bases left between them. Germline V gene sequence: CDR1 MDHEN, CDR2 SYDVKM. The CDR3 loop spans 18 amino acids. CDR3 nucleotides: TGTGCCAGCAGTTTGGAGCCGACCGATATATGGGTTAATGAAAAACTGTTTTTT. It translates to CASSLEPTDIWVNEKLFF. Full variable domain (missing parts from reference TRBV28 and TRBJ1-4): DVKVTQSSRYLVKRTGEKVFLECVQDMDHENMFWYRQDPGLGLRLIYFSYDVKMKEKGDIPEGYSVSREKKERFSLILESASTNQTSMYLCASSLEPTDIWVNEKLFFGSGTQLSVL.

This clonotype was seen a few times. The V gene is TRBV6-2 or TRBV6-3, the J gene TRBJ1-5; D is perhaps TRBD1 (5 bases). The V and J ends lost 11 bases and 2 bases respectively, with 16 bases between them. Per germline, CDR1 MNHEY and CDR2 SVGEGT. There are 14 residues in the CDR3. The CDR3 DNA follows: TGTGCCGCTCACGGGCCGGGGCGCAATCAGCCCCAGCATTTT. Translating gives CAAHGPGRNQPQHF.

This clonotype has a single count. The rearrangement links TRBV20-1 to TRBJ2-1; the D gene is possibly TRBD1 (6 bases). Germline-derived CDR1 and CDR2 are DFQATT and SNEGSKA (reference sequence). Trimming pared 2 bases from V and 9 bases from J, leaving 14 bases between. The length of the CDR3 is 13 residues. The CDR3 spells CSARSRDKTEQFF. As DNA, the CDR3 is TGCAGTGCTAGATCCCGGGACAAAACTGAGCAGTTCTTC.

This clonotype has a count of ten or more. The rearrangement links TRBV6-1 to TRBJ2-7; either TRBD1 or TRBD2 may supply D (5 bases each). The CDR3 extends over 12 amino acids. Germline CDR1 reads MNHNS; CDR2 reads SASEGT. The ends were cut back, 5 bases at V and 6 bases at J, with 11 bases in the middle. In DNA form, the CDR3 reads TGTGCCAGCAGTTTCAGAGGGGCCGAGCAGTACTTC. Encoded protein: CASSFRGAEQYF.

This clonotype appeared many times. This chain links TRBV7-8 with TRBJ2-2, with 9 bases fitting TRBD1. V shed 1 base, J shed 3 bases, and the junction held 0 bases outside the gene matches. Germline V gives CDR1 SGHVS, CDR2 FQNEAQ. CDR3 size: 15 residues. The CDR3 loop reads CASSLGTGDTGELFF. CDR3 DNA sequence: TGTGCCAGCAGCTTAGGGACAGGGGACACCGGGGAGCTGTTTTTT.

The genes are TRBV27 and TRBJ1-2, with 7 bases that match TRBD1. The CDR3 extends over 17 amino acids. Germline V gene data show CDR1 as MNHEY and CDR2 as SMNVEV (reference sequence). Unmatched junction bases numbered 10, after V lost 0 bases and J lost 3 bases. CDR3 loop: CASSLSGTAGIYYGYTF. CDR3 nucleotide sequence: TGTGCCAGCAGTTTATCGGGGACAGCGGGGATTTACTATGGCTACACCTTC.

This clonotype was picked up a small number of times. The chain employs TRBV7-8 and TRBJ2-3, with TRBD2 identical over 11 bases. In germline, CDR1 is SGHVS, CDR2 FQNEAQ. V lost 0 bases to trimming and J lost 0 bases; unmatched junction nucleotides: 2. The CDR3 is made up of 17 amino acids. The CDR3 here is CASSLASGGGSTDTQYF. Here the CDR3 DNA reads TGTGCCAGCAGCTTAGCTAGCGGGGGGGGTAGCACAGATACGCAGTATTTT.

This clonotype has only a few counts. The V and J genes are TRBV6-6 and TRBJ1-3; D is unresolved. Germline V gene data show CDR1 as MNHNY and CDR2 as SVGAGI (reference sequence). The V and J ends lost 4 bases and 1 base respectively, with 8 bases between them. The CDR3 is made up of 14 amino acids. The CDR3 coding sequence is TGTGCCAGCAGTTCGTCACGATCTGGAAACACCATATATTTT. Translation gives CASSSSRSGNTIYF.

The chain has TRBV12-3 or TRBV12-4 and TRBJ2-2; D is unclear. The CDR3 is 13 residues long. V was cut by 5 bases and J by 4 bases, with 8 bases left in between. The DNA for the CDR3 is TGTGCCAGCAGTAGCCTGGTCACCGGGGAGCTGTTTTTT. Residues: CASSSLVTGELFF.

This clonotype was detected only a few times. The CDR3 protein is CASRHPLRGETQYF. In DNA, the CDR3 is TGTGCCAGCAGACACCCGCTGCGGGGAGAGACCCAGTACTTC. J is TRBJ2-5 and V is TRBV12-3 or TRBV12-4, with a possible D match to TRBD2 (6 bases). V was pared by 6 bases and J by 4 bases, with 15 bases between. The length of the CDR3 is 14 residues.

This chain uses TRBV4-2 with TRBJ2-2; TRBD1 matches at 7 bases. The CDR3 loop spans 16 amino acids. J gave up 4 bases and V 4 bases, and 9 bases lay outside the gene matches. The germline gives CDR1 LGHNA, CDR2 YNFKEQ. In DNA, the CDR3 is TGTGCCAGCAGCCTCGGAGACAGGGATGGCACCGGGGAGCTGTTTTTT. Encoded protein: CASSLGDRDGTGELFF.

The V call is TRBV27, the J call TRBJ1-6; D might be TRBD1 (6 bases). This CDR3 contains 14 residues. With 5 bases removed from V and 9 bases from J, the gap between germline ends came to 14 bases. Germline loops: CDR1 MNHEY, CDR2 SMNVEV (reference sequence). CDR3 amino acids: CASSATGIGSPLHF. CDR3 nucleotides: TGTGCCAGCAGTGCAACAGGGATCGGTTCACCCCTCCACTTT.

V and J are TRBV2 and TRBJ2-7; 10 positions match TRBD1. The CDR3 sequence is 15 residues long. CDR1 SNHLY and CDR2 FYNNEI come from the germline V gene. J gave up 5 bases and V 1 base, and 5 bases lay outside the gene matches. The CDR3 sequence: CASSEETGGLNEQYF. The CDR3 DNA reads as TGTGCCAGCAGTGAAGAGACAGGGGGCCTGAACGAGCAGTACTTC.

In this sample, this clonotype turned up a few times. This chain joins TRBV6-1 and TRBJ2-3, with 15 bases aligning to TRBD2. Germline loops: CDR1 MNHNS, CDR2 SASEGT. This CDR3 has 22 residues. Here the CDR3 DNA reads TGTGCACGTGCTAGTCCTCCGAAGGGACTAGCGGGGGGTCACCCTAGCACAGATACGCAGTATTTT. It yields the protein CARASPPKGLAGGHPSTDTQYF.

On this clonotype: One end of the junction does not line up with germline, which may come from a read error. The chain uses TRBV6-6 and TRBJ1-6; 10 bases fit TRBD1. The CDR3 extends over 18 amino acids. Per the germline V gene, CDR1 is MNHNY and CDR2 is SVGAGI (reference sequence). In DNA form, the CDR3 reads TGTGCCAACAGTTACCCCAGACAGGGGGCGGCGTATAATTCACCCCTCCACTTT. It translates to CANSYPRQGAAYNSPLHF.